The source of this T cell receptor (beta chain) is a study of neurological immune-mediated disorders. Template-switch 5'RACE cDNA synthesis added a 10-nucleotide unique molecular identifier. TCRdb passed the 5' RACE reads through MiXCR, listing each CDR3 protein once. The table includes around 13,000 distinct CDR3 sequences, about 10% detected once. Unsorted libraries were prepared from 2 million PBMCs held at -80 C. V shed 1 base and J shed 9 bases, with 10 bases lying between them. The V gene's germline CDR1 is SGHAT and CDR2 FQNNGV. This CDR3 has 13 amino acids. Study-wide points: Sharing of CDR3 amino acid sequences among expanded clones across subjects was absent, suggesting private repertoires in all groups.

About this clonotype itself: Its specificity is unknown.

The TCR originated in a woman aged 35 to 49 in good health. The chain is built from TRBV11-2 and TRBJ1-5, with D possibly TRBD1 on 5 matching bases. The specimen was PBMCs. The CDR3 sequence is CASSLGAGGPQHF. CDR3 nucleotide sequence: TGTGCCAGCAGCTTAGGGGCCGGGGGGCCCCAGCATTTT.